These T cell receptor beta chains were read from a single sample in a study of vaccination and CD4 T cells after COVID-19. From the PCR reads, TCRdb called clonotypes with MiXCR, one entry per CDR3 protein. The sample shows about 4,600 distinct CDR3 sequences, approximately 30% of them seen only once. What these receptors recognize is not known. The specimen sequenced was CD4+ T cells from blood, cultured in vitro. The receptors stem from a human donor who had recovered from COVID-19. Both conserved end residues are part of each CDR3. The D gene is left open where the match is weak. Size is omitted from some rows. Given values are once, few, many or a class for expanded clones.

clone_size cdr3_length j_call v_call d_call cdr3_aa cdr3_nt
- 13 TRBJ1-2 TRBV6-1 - CASSAGANYGYTF TGTGCCAGCAGTGCCGGGGCGAACTATGGCTACACCTTC
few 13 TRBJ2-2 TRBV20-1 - CSAYRGNTGELFF TGCAGTGCTTATCGAGGAAACACCGGGGAGCTGTTTTTT
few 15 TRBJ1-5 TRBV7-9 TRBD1 CASSLGQGAGQPQHF TGTGCCAGCAGCCTGGGACAGGGGGCCGGTCAGCCCCAGCATTTT
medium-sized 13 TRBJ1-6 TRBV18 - CASSPRLEDPLHF TGTGCCAGCTCACCCCGACTGGAAGACCCCCTCCACTTT
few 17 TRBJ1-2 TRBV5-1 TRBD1 CASSSPRDSHRLGGYTF TGCGCCAGCAGCTCCCCCCGGGACAGCCATCGCCTGGGAGGCTACACCTTC
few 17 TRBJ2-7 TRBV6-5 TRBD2 CASSYRLAGGSPYEQYF TGTGCCAGCAGTTACCGGCTAGCGGGAGGGTCCCCCTACGAGCAGTACTTC
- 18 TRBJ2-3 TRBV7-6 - CASSLRPGQTTTRPTQYF TGTGCCAGCAGCTTACGTCCCGGACAGACAACTACTCGACCGACGCAGTATTTT
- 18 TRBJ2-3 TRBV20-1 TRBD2 CSAAPGLAGLERSYTQYF TGCAGTGCTGCCCCGGGACTAGCGGGGCTAGAGAGAAGTTATACGCAGTATTTT
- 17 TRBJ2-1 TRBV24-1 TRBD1 CATSDGQGQSTANEQFF TGTGCCACCAGTGATGGACAGGGTCAATCTACAGCGAATGAGCAGTTCTTC
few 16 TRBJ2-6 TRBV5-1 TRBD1 CASSLQGRSGANVLTF TGCGCCAGCAGCTTACAGGGGCGATCTGGGGCCAACGTCCTGACTTTC
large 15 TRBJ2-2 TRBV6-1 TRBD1 CASRAGQGSPGELFF TGTGCCAGCAGAGCGGGACAGGGGTCTCCCGGGGAGCTGTTTTTT
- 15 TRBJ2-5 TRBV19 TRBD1 CASSDQGQGGKTQYF TGTGCCAGTAGTGACCAGGGACAGGGTGGGAAGACCCAGTACTTC
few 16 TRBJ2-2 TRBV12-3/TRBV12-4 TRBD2 CASSQGLAANTGELFF TGTGCCAGCAGTCAGGGACTAGCGGCGAACACCGGGGAGCTGTTTTTT
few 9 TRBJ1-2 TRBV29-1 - CSVDRGYTF TGCAGCGTTGATAGAGGCTACACCTTC
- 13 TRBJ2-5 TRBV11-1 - CASSLAGGETQYF TGTGCCAGCAGCTTAGCGGGGGGAGAGACCCAGTACTTC
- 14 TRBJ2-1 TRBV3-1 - CASSQDWGYNEQFF TGTGCCAGCAGCCAAGATTGGGGATACAATGAGCAGTTCTTC
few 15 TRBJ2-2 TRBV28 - CASSFLAEGTGELFF TGTGCCAGCAGTTTTCTCGCGGAGGGCACCGGGGAGCTGTTTTTT
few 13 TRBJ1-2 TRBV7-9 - CASSFWASDGYTF TGTGCCAGCAGCTTTTGGGCTAGTGATGGCTACACCTTC
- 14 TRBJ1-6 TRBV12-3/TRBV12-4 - CASSPGYNNSPLHF TGTGCCAGCAGTCCAGGGTACAATAATTCACCCCTCCACTTT
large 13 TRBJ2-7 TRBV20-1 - CSASPNPEHEQYF TGCAGTGCCTCCCCCAACCCGGAGCACGAGCAGTACTTC
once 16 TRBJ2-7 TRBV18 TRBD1 CASSPRGTGGADEQYF TGTGCCAGCTCACCACGGGGGACAGGGGGAGCCGACGAGCAGTACTTC
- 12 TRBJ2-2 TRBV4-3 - CASSPEGGELFF TGCGCCAGCAGCCCGGAGGGCGGGGAGCTGTTTTTT
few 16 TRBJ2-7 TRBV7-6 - CASSLLFSGDLYEQYF TGTGCCAGCAGCTTACTGTTTAGCGGAGACCTCTACGAGCAGTACTTC
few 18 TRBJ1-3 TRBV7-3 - CASSRTAGRAVSGNTIYF TGTGCCAGCAGCCGAACCGCCGGCCGAGCGGTCTCTGGAAACACCATATATTTT
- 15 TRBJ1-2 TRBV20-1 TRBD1 CSARDRGQGLYGYTF TGCAGTGCTCGGGACAGGGGGCAAGGCCTGTATGGCTACACCTTC
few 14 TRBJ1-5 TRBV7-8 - CASSRGLHNQPQHF TGTGCCAGCAGCCGAGGACTACACAATCAGCCCCAGCATTTT
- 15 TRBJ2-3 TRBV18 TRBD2 CASSPPGWSGKRQYF TGTGCCAGCTCACCACCGGGGTGGAGCGGGAAGCGGCAGTATTTT
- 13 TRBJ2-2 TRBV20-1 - CSKKEAITGELFF TGCAGTAAAAAGGAGGCAATCACCGGGGAGCTGTTTTTT
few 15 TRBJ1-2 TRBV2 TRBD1 CASSARPGQERYYTF TGTGCCAGCAGTGCTCGACCGGGACAGGAGCGATACTACACCTTC
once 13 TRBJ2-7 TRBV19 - CATADRTGDEQYF TGTGCCACCGCAGACAGGACCGGCGACGAGCAGTACTTC
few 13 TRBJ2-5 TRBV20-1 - CSAPLFGSRTQYF TGCAGTGCCCCGCTATTTGGGAGTCGGACCCAGTACTTC
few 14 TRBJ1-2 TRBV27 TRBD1 CASSHGGGAYGYTF TGTGCCAGCAGCCATGGAGGGGGCGCATATGGCTACACCTTC
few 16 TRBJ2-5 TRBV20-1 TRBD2 CSASSPTSGGQETQYF TGCAGTGCCAGCTCCCCAACTAGCGGGGGCCAAGAGACCCAGTACTTC
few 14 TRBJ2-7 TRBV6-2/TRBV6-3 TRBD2 CASRLAGGPYEQYF TGTGCCAGCAGACTAGCGGGAGGCCCATACGAGCAGTACTTC
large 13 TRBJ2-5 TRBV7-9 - CASSFGSRGSQYF TGTGCCAGCAGCTTTGGGTCGAGGGGGAGCCAGTACTTC
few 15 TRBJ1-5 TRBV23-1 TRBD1 CASSQRTGGNGPQHF TGCGCCAGCAGTCAGCGGACAGGGGGCAATGGGCCCCAGCATTTT
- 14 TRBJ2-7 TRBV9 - CASSVSGTFGEQYF TGTGCCAGCAGCGTGTCCGGGACCTTCGGCGAGCAGTACTTC
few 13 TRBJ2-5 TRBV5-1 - CASSLFAGETQYF TGCGCCAGCAGCTTGTTTGCTGGGGAGACCCAGTACTTC
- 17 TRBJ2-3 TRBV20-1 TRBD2 CSAGRLAGGPGADTQYF TGCAGTGCTGGACGACTAGCGGGAGGGCCGGGCGCAGATACGCAGTATTTT
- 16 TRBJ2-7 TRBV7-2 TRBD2 CASSSQPFSGIHEQYF TGTGCCAGCAGCTCACAACCTTTTAGCGGGATCCACGAGCAGTACTTC
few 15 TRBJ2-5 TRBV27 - CASSLSSLGGETQYF TGTGCCAGCAGTTTATCCTCCCTCGGCGGAGAGACCCAGTACTTC
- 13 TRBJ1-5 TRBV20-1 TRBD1 CSARGDRNQPQHF TGCAGTGCTAGAGGGGACAGAAATCAGCCCCAGCATTTT
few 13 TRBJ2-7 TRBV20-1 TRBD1 CSAIQGWAYEQYF TGCAGTGCAATACAGGGGTGGGCCTACGAGCAGTACTTC